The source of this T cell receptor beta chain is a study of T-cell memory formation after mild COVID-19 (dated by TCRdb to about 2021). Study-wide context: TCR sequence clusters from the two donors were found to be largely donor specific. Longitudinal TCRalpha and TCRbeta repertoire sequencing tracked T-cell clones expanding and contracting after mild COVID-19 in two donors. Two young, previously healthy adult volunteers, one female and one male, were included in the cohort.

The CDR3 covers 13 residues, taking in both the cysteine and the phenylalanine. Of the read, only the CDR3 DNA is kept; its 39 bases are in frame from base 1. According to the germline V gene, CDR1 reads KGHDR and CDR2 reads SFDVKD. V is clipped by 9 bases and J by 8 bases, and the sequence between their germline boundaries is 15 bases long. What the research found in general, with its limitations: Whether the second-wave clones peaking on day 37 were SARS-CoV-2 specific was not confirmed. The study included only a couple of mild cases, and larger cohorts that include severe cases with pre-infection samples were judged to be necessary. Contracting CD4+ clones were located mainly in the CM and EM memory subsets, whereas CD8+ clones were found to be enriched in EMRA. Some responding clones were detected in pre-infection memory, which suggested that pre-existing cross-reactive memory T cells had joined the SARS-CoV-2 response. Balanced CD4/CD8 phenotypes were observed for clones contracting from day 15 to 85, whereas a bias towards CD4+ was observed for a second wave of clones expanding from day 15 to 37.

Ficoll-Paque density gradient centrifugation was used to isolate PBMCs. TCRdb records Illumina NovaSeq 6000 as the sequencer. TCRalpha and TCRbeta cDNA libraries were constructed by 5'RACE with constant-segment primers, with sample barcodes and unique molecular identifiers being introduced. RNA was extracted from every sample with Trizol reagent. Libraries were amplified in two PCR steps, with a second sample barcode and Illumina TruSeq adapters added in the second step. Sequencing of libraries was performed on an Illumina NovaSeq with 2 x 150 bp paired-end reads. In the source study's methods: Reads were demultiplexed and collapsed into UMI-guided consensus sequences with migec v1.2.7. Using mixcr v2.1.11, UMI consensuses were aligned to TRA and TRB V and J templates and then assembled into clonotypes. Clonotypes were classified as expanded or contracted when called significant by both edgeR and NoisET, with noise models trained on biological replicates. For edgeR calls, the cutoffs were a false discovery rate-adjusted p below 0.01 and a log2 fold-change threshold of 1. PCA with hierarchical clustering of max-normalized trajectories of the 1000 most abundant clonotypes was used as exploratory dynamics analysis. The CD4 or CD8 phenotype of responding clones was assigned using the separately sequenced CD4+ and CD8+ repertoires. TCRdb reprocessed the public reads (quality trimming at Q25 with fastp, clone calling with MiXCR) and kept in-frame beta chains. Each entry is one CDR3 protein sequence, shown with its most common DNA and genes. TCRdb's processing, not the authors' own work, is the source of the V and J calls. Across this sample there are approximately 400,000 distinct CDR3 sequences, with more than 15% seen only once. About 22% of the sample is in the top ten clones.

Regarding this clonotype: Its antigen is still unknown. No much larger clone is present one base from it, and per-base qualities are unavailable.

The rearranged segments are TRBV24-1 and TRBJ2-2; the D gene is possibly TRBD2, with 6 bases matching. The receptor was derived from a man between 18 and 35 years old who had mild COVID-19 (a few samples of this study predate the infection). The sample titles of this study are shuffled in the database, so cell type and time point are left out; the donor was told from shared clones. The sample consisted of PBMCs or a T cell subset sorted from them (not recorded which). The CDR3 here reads CATFGGMRGELFF. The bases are TGTGCCACCTTTGGGGGGATGAGGGGGGAGCTGTTTTTT.